These T cell receptor beta chains were read from a single sample in a study of T cell changes during pregnancy in multiple sclerosis. Some clones are missing from TCRdb's copy, which holds only in-frame ones; the method was immunoSEQ multiplex PCR. The top ten clones hold 0.65% to 0.95% of a sample with tens of thousands of clones, 94% of them seen once. Sequencing used peripheral blood, obtained in the third trimester of pregnancy. Source of these receptors: a female donor with multiple sclerosis, enrolled in a pregnancy study. Each CDR3 is given with its conserved first and last residue. The order of the fields is J gene, clone size, D gene, V gene, CDR3 DNA, CDR3 protein. D genes are given only for firm matches. Not all rows give a size; the values are once, few, many and, for expanded clones, a class.

>TRBJ2-1|.|.|TRBV25-1
TGTGCCAGCAGTGAAGGGGGGATAGCCAATGAGCAGTTCTTC
CASSEGGIANEQFF
>TRBJ2-2|few|.|TRBV5-1
TGCGCCAGCAGCACCGAGGTAGACACCGGGGAGCTGTTTTTT
CASSTEVDTGELFF
>TRBJ1-4|.|TRBD1|TRBV19
TGTGCCAGTAGCCTCAGGACAGGCCCTAATGAAAAACTGTTTTTT
CASSLRTGPNEKLFF
>TRBJ2-2|.|.|TRBV9
TGTGCCAGCAGCCTCTCTTTGAACACCGGGGAGCTGTTTTTT
CASSLSLNTGELFF
>TRBJ2-2|.|TRBD2|TRBV2
TGTGCCAGCAAGCGGGAGCGGGCCGGGGAGCTGTTTTTT
CASKRERAGELFF
>TRBJ2-7|.|.|TRBV19
TGTGCCAGTAGTATTGGTGGCGGCGCCTACGAGCAGTACTTC
CASSIGGGAYEQYF
>TRBJ1-5|.|.|TRBV4-2
TGTGCCAGCAGCCAAGATAACCAGGGCAATCAGCCCCAGCATTTT
CASSQDNQGNQPQHF
>TRBJ1-1|.|TRBD1|TRBV5-1
TGCGCCAGCAGCTTGGCTCGGACAGGGGGGACTGAAGCTTTCTTT
CASSLARTGGTEAFF
>TRBJ2-7|.|TRBD2|TRBV18
TGTGCCAGCTCACCCCTCGGGGGTAGCGGGAGTGGGAGCTCCTACGAGCAGTACTTC
CASSPLGGSGSGSSYEQYF
>TRBJ1-2|.|.|TRBV7-9
TGTGCCAGCAGCTTAGGGACTACGCCGAACTATGGCTACACCTTC
CASSLGTTPNYGYTF
>TRBJ2-1|.|.|TRBV18
TGTGCCAGCTCCCAGAAAAACGGGGTTAACATAAATGAGCAGTTCTTC
CASSQKNGVNINEQFF
>TRBJ2-1|.|.|TRBV5-4
TGTGCCAGCAGTATAATAGGAGGTAGCACCCTTTATAATGAGCAGTTCTTC
CASSIIGGSTLYNEQFF
>TRBJ2-1|.|TRBD2|TRBV5-1
TGCGCCAGCAGCTTGGTAGGACTAGCGGGGGGATTCAATGAGCAGTTCTTC
CASSLVGLAGGFNEQFF
>TRBJ1-2|once|.|TRBV29-1
TGCAGCGTTGATTTGACCAGGGAGGACGGGTATGGCTACACCTTC
CSVDLTREDGYGYTF
>TRBJ2-1|.|TRBD2|TRBV6-5
TGTGCCAGCAGTTACTCGCGGACTAGCGGGAGTGAGCAGTTCTTC
CASSYSRTSGSEQFF
>TRBJ2-7|.|.|TRBV19
TGTGCCAGTAGTATAACAGGCTGGGGTTCTGCTTACGAGCAGTACTTC
CASSITGWGSAYEQYF
>TRBJ2-7|once|TRBD1|TRBV5-1
TGCGCCAGCAGCTTGGAACAGGGGCGAACCTACGAGCAGTACTTC
CASSLEQGRTYEQYF
>TRBJ2-2|.|TRBD2|TRBV27
TGTGCCAGCAGGTCAGGACTAGCGGGATTAACCGGGGAGCTGTTTTTT
CASRSGLAGLTGELFF
>TRBJ2-7|.|TRBD2|TRBV27
TGTGCCAGTCGTGGGACTAGCGGAAAACCGGGGGAGCAGTACTTC
CASRGTSGKPGEQYF
>TRBJ2-3|.|TRBD2|TRBV28
TGTGCCAGCAGTGTCCTGGGCGGGAGGTCCTCAGATACGCAGTATTTT
CASSVLGGRSSDTQYF
>TRBJ1-1|.|.|TRBV5-1
TGCGCCAGCTGCGACACTGAAGCTTTCTTT
CASCDTEAFF
>TRBJ2-5|.|.|TRBV15
TGTGCCACCAGCAGATCCCACAGGGACGAGACCCAGTACTTC
CATSRSHRDETQYF
>TRBJ2-7|.|.|TRBV7-2
TGTGCCAGCAGCTTGGGGGACACTACCTACGAGCAGTACTTC
CASSLGDTTYEQYF
>TRBJ1-2|.|.|TRBV19
TGTGCCAGTAGTATCCCGTCAGGGGCCTACTATGGCTACACCTTC
CASSIPSGAYYGYTF
>TRBJ2-3|.|.|TRBV2
TGTGCCGGGGCTCTTAGTTCAGATACGCAGTATTTT
CAGALSSDTQYF
>TRBJ2-7|.|.|TRBV5-1
TGCGCCAGTCAGGGTTCCTACGAGCAGTACTTC
CASQGSYEQYF
>TRBJ2-2|.|.|TRBV28
TGTGCCACCGAGGGGGTAGGCGGGGAGCTGTTTTTT
CATEGVGGELFF
>TRBJ1-2|.|.|TRBV30
TGTGCCTGGACCGGGACAACCGTGAACTATGGCTACACCTTC
CAWTGTTVNYGYTF
>TRBJ1-3|.|TRBD1|TRBV25-1
TGTGCCAGCAGTAGACGAGACAGGGCGCGCTCTGGAAACACCATATATTTT
CASSRRDRARSGNTIYF
>TRBJ1-2|.|.|TRBV30
TGTGCCTGGAGTGTCGGAGGGGTACAGGGCTACACCTTC
CAWSVGGVQGYTF
>TRBJ2-7|.|.|TRBV7-8
TGTGCCAGCAGCTTACGGGGTTCCTACGAGCAGTACTTC
CASSLRGSYEQYF
>TRBJ1-3|.|.|TRBV30
TGTGCCTGGAAAGGGGTTGGAAACACCATATATTTT
CAWKGVGNTIYF
>TRBJ1-2|.|TRBD1|TRBV5-1
TGCGCCAGCAGGCAGACAGGGGCGGTCGGTGGCTACACCTTC
CASRQTGAVGGYTF
>TRBJ2-6|.|.|TRBV9
TGTGCCAGCAGCGGTCTATCTGGGGCCAACGTCCTGACTTTC
CASSGLSGANVLTF
>TRBJ2-7|.|TRBD1|TRBV28
TGTGCCAGCAGGGGGGACAGGGAATTGTACTTC
CASRGDRELYF
>TRBJ1-1|.|TRBD1|TRBV19
TGTGCCAGTAGACTGACAGGGGTTTACACTGAAGCTTTCTTT
CASRLTGVYTEAFF
>TRBJ2-3|.|.|TRBV7-8
TGTGCCAGCAGCGACAAATCGTTCGCAGGGGCTCAAGATACGCAGTATTTT
CASSDKSFAGAQDTQYF
>TRBJ2-5|.|.|TRBV11-2
TGTGCCAGCCGCGCCGGGCAGGGGAGTGGGGAGACCCAGTACTTC
CASRAGQGSGETQYF
>TRBJ1-5|.|.|TRBV10-3
TGTGCCATCAGTGAGTCTACAGACCAGCCCCAGCATTTT
CAISESTDQPQHF
>TRBJ2-1|.|TRBD2|TRBV5-3
TGTGCCAGAAGCTTGGAGCGGGGAAGGGATGAGCAGTTCTTC
CARSLERGRDEQFF
>TRBJ2-3|.|.|TRBV20-1
TGCAGTGCTAGAGAAGACTGGTTTCAGTATTTT
CSAREDWFQYF
>TRBJ2-7|.|TRBD1|TRBV6-5
TGTGCCACCGGACAGGGGAGGATCTACGAGCAGTACTTC
CATGQGRIYEQYF
>TRBJ1-1|.|.|TRBV11-2
TGTGCCAGCAGCTTCTTAACCCTGTCAGGCGCTGAAGCTTTCTTT
CASSFLTLSGAEAFF
>TRBJ1-4|once|TRBD1|TRBV27
TGTGCCAGCAGTCGCGGGACAGGGGTTCCTAATGAAAAACTGTTTTTT
CASSRGTGVPNEKLFF
>TRBJ1-2|.|.|TRBV6-5
TGTGCCAGCAGTTACGGGGGCGCGTCTTTTGGCTACACCTTC
CASSYGGASFGYTF